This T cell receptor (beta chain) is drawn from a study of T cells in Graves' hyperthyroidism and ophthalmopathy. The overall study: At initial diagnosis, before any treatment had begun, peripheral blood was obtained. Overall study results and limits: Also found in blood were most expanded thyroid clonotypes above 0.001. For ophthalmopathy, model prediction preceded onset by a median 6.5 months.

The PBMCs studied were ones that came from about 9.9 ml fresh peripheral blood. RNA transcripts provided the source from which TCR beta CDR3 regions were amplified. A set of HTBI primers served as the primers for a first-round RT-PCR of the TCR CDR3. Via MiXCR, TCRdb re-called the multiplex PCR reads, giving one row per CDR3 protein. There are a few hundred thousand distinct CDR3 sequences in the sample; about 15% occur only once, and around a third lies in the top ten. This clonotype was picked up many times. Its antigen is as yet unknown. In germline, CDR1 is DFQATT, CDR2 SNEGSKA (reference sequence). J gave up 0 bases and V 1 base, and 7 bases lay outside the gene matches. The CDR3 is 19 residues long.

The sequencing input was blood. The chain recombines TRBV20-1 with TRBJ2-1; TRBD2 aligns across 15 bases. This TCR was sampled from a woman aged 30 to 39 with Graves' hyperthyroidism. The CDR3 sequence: CSARARTSGRGSSYNEQFF. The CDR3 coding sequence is TGCAGTGCTAGAGCTCGGACTAGCGGGAGGGGAAGCTCCTACAATGAGCAGTTCTTC.